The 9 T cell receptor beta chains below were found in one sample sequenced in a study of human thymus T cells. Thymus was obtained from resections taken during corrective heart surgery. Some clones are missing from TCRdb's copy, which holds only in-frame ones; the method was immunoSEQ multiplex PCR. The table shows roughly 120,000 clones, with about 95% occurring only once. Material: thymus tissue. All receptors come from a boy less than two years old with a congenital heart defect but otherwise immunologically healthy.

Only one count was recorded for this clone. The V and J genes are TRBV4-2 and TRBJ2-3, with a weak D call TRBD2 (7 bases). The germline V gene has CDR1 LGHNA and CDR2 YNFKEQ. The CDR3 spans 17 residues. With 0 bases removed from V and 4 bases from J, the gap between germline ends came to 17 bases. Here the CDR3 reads CASSQDWGGPQADTQYF. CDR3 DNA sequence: TGTGCCAGCAGCCAAGATTGGGGGGGGCCCCAAGCAGATACGCAGTATTTT.

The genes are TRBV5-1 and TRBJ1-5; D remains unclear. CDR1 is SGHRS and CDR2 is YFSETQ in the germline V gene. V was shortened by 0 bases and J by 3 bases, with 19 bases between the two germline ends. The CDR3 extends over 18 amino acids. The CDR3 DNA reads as TGCGCCAGCAGCTTGGGGTCATCCCCCACTCCCCCCAATCAGCCCCAGCATTTT. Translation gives CASSLGSSPTPPNQPQHF.

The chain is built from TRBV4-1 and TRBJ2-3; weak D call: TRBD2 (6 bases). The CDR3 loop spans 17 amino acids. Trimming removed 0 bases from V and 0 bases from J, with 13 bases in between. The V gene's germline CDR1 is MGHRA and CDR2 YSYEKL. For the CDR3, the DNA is TGCGCCAGCAGCCAAGATGGTAGCGGTACTAGCACAGATACGCAGTATTTT. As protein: CASSQDGSGTSTDTQYF.

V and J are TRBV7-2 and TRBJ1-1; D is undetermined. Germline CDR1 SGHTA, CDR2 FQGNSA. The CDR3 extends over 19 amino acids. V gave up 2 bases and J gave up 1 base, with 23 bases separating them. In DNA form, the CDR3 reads TGTGCCAGCAGCTTAACTCCACGGTTACCTTTAGACCCGAACACTGAAGCTTTCTTT. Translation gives CASSLTPRLPLDPNTEAFF.

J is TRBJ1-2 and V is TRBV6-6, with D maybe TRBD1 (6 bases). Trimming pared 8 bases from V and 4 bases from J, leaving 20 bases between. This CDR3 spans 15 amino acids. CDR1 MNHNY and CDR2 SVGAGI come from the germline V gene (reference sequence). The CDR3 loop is CASVSTGSLFYGYTF. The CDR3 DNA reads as TGTGCCAGCGTCTCTACAGGGAGTCTCTTCTATGGCTACACCTTC.

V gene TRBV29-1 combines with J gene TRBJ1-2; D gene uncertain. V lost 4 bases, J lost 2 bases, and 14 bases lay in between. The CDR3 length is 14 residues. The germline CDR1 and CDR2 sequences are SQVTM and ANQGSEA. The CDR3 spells CSVAVRKRNYGYTF. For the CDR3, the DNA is TGCAGCGTTGCGGTTAGGAAGCGGAACTATGGCTACACCTTC.

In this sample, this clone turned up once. CDR3 loop: CASSQDFYNSPTNEKLFF. CDR3 nucleotides: TGCGCCAGCAGCCAAGATTTCTACAATTCCCCAACTAATGAAAAACTGTTTTTT. The chain recombines TRBV4-1 with TRBJ1-4; no clear D. CDR3 length: 18 residues. CDR1 MGHRA and CDR2 YSYEKL come from the germline V gene. Trimming stripped 0 bases from V and 0 bases from J, with 14 bases between.

For the CDR3, the DNA is TGTGCCAGCAGCTTAGGTTGGGACGGTGCGGGCTACACCTTC. Its protein is CASSLGWDGAGYTF. J is TRBJ1-2 and V is TRBV7-8; D possibly corresponds to TRBD1 (5 bases). V lost 1 base to trimming and J lost 8 bases, with 14 bases between them. The CDR3 is 14 amino acids. The germline V gene encodes CDR1 SGHVS and CDR2 FQNEAQ.

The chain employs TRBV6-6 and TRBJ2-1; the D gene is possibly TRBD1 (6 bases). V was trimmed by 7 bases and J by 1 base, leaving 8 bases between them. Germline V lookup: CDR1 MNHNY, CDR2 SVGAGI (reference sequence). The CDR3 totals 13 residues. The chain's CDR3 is CASTGTSYNEQFF. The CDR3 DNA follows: TGTGCCAGCACGGGGACATCCTACAATGAGCAGTTCTTC.